The 2 T cell receptor beta chains given below trace back to one sample, sequenced in a study of shared clonotypes between healthy human individuals. Data came from immunoSEQ multiplex PCR; TCRdb stores just in-frame clones and leaves some out. The sample has approximately 1.5 million clones, nearly 99% seen once. Sequencing was carried out using naive CD4+ T cells sorted from blood. Indicated subset: CD45RA+ positively selected. The receptor set was obtained from a man aged 30-40 years in good health.

This rearrangement joins TRBV6-1 to TRBJ2-1, with D unclear. Between the trimmed V and J ends, which lost 7 bases and 10 bases, there was a span of 11 bases. CDR1 is MNHNS and CDR2 is SASEGT in the germline V gene. The CDR3 has 11 residues. The CDR3 DNA follows: TGTGCCAGCATTGGGCTTCGGGAGCAGTTCTTC. Its translation is CASIGLREQFF.

This chain links TRBV11-2 with TRBJ2-2, with D tentatively TRBD1 (6 bases). V was clipped by 5 bases and J by 6 bases, with 13 bases between them. Germline V gives CDR1 SGHAT, CDR2 FQNNGV. CDR3 size: 14 residues. The CDR3, as DNA: TGTGCCAGCAGCCGCCCCAGGGGATCCGGGGAGCTGTTTTTT. It codes for CASSRPRGSGELFF.